This is a list of T cell receptor beta chains from one sample in a study of T cell changes during pregnancy in multiple sclerosis. Produced via immunoSEQ multiplex PCR; TCRdb's table is partial and in-frame only. The data hold roughly 100,000 clones, with around 92% observed a single time. Sequencing used peripheral blood, obtained in the second trimester of pregnancy. Every receptor here comes from a female donor with multiple sclerosis, enrolled in a pregnancy study. Each CDR3 is given with its conserved first and last residue. The D gene is left open where the match is weak. Part of the rows lack a size; the others show once, few, many or a class for expanded clones.

v_call	j_call	clone_size	d_call	cdr3_aa	cdr3_nt
TRBV2	TRBJ1-5	.	.	CASSDDRGNQPQHF	TGTGCCAGCAGCGACGACAGAGGCAATCAGCCCCAGCATTTT
TRBV29-1	TRBJ1-1	.	.	CSVAQGLNTEAFF	TGCAGCGTAGCCCAGGGTTTGAACACTGAAGCTTTCTTT
TRBV19	TRBJ1-1	.	TRBD1	CASSFRSGGTEAFF	TGTGCCAGTAGTTTCCGATCAGGGGGCACTGAAGCTTTCTTT
TRBV28	TRBJ2-5	.	.	CASRSYKETQYF	TGTGCCAGCAGATCTTACAAAGAGACCCAGTACTTC
TRBV5-1	TRBJ2-5	.	.	CASSVVTGAGTQYF	TGCGCCAGCAGCGTAGTAACGGGAGCCGGGACCCAGTACTTC
TRBV19	TRBJ2-7	once	.	CASSIRLSPNYEQYF	TGTGCCAGTAGTATAAGACTTAGCCCCAACTACGAGCAGTACTTC
TRBV28	TRBJ1-5	.	.	CASSNGGGSNQPQHF	TGTGCCAGCAGCAATGGGGGAGGTAGCAATCAGCCCCAGCATTTT
TRBV6-6	TRBJ1-2	.	TRBD1	CATRTGGSDYGYTF	TGTGCCACACGGACAGGGGGCTCTGACTATGGCTACACCTTC
TRBV27	TRBJ1-2	.	TRBD1	CASSLNRDRGLIGYTF	TGTGCCAGCAGTTTAAACCGGGACAGGGGGCTGATTGGCTACACCTTC
TRBV6-5	TRBJ1-2	.	.	CASFDGAYGYTF	TGTGCCAGTTTCGACGGAGCCTATGGCTACACCTTC
TRBV27	TRBJ1-5	.	TRBD1	CASSIRGHQPQHF	TGTGCCAGCAGTATAAGGGGGCATCAGCCCCAGCATTTT
TRBV28	TRBJ1-2	.	.	CASSFYPDRGLDGYTF	TGTGCCAGCAGTTTCTACCCCGATCGGGGGTTAGATGGCTACACCTTC
TRBV5-6	TRBJ2-2	.	.	CASSLDHLVEQLFF	TGTGCCAGCAGCTTGGACCATCTAGTGGAGCAGCTGTTTTTT
TRBV6-6	TRBJ2-7	.	TRBD2	CASSASGDYEQYF	TGTGCCAGCAGTGCTAGCGGTGACTACGAGCAGTACTTC
TRBV29-1	TRBJ2-7	.	TRBD1	CSVEGQGAYEQYF	TGCAGCGTTGAAGGCCAGGGGGCCTACGAGCAGTACTTC
TRBV5-1	TRBJ2-3	.	TRBD2	CASSLGRTSGGSSTDTQYF	TGCGCCAGCAGCTTGGGGCGGACTAGCGGGGGATCTAGCACAGATACGCAGTATTTT
TRBV30	TRBJ2-3	.	.	CAWSVSVTDTQYF	TGTGCCTGGAGTGTTAGCGTCACAGATACGCAGTATTTT
TRBV5-4	TRBJ2-1	.	TRBD1	CASSLGQGAYNEQFF	TGTGCCAGCAGCTTGGGACAGGGGGCATACAATGAGCAGTTCTTC
TRBV2	TRBJ1-2	.	TRBD1	CASRGQGGLWGYTF	TGTGCCAGCAGGGGGCAAGGGGGCCTATGGGGCTACACCTTC
TRBV7-9	TRBJ2-6	.	TRBD1	CASSSYRGTGANVLTF	TGTGCCAGCAGCTCCTACAGGGGGACTGGGGCCAACGTCCTGACTTTC
TRBV27	TRBJ2-3	.	TRBD2	CASNSGRRSTDTQYF	TGTGCCAGTAATAGCGGGAGAAGGAGCACAGATACGCAGTATTTT
TRBV2	TRBJ2-7	.	.	CASSSPRRGPDLNSYEQYF	TGTGCCAGCAGCTCACCCCGGCGGGGGCCCGACTTAAACTCCTACGAGCAGTACTTC
TRBV10-3	TRBJ2-3	once	.	CAISESGAADTQYF	TGTGCCATCAGTGAGTCTGGGGCTGCAGATACGCAGTATTTT
TRBV11-2	TRBJ2-7	.	TRBD1	CASSRLRDSSYEQYF	TGTGCCAGCAGCCGCCTCAGGGACAGCTCTTACGAGCAGTACTTC
TRBV5-1	TRBJ2-3	.	TRBD2	CASSLARTSGGDTQYF	TGCGCCAGCAGCCTCGCCCGGACTAGCGGGGGAGATACGCAGTATTTT
TRBV6-6	TRBJ2-5	.	.	CASSQLPRETQYF	TGTGCCAGCAGCCAACTCCCACGGGAGACCCAGTACTTC
TRBV5-4	TRBJ2-2	few	.	CASSPRRDTGELFF	TGTGCCAGCAGCCCGCGGAGAGACACCGGGGAGCTGTTTTTT
TRBV10-3	TRBJ2-7	.	.	CAISESRRGGNGDEQYF	TGTGCCATCAGTGAGTCCCGCCGTGGGGGGAACGGAGACGAGCAGTACTTC
TRBV5-1	TRBJ1-5	.	.	CASRQAPYSNQPQHF	TGCGCCAGCCGACAGGCCCCCTATAGCAATCAGCCCCAGCATTTT
TRBV11-2	TRBJ2-1	.	.	CASRKSGGIYNEQFF	TGTGCCAGCAGAAAAAGTGGCGGGATCTACAATGAGCAGTTCTTC
TRBV7-2	TRBJ1-4	once	.	CASSLDMAGLATTNEKLFF	TGTGCCAGCAGCTTAGATATGGCAGGGCTGGCGACGACTAATGAAAAACTGTTTTTT
TRBV19	TRBJ1-1	.	.	CASSNLRLVGTEAFF	TGTGCCAGTAGTAACCTCAGGCTCGTTGGCACTGAAGCTTTCTTT
TRBV6-5	TRBJ2-1	.	TRBD1	CASSYSGQGAHNEQFF	TGTGCCAGCAGTTATTCAGGACAGGGGGCCCACAATGAGCAGTTCTTC
TRBV9	TRBJ2-2	.	.	CASSVVPRLSNTGELFF	TGTGCCAGCAGCGTAGTCCCGCGACTATCGAACACCGGGGAGCTGTTTTTT
TRBV7-2	TRBJ2-3	.	.	CASSLQSAGTDTQYF	TGTGCCAGCAGCTTACAGTCGGCGGGCACAGATACGCAGTATTTT
TRBV14	TRBJ2-1	.	TRBD2	CASRRTSGGSYNEQFF	TGTGCCAGCAGGCGGACTAGCGGAGGCTCCTACAATGAGCAGTTCTTC
TRBV6-1	TRBJ2-7	.	TRBD2	CASSEATGGGYEQYF	TGTGCCAGCAGTGAAGCGACGGGGGGAGGTTACGAGCAGTACTTC
TRBV28	TRBJ1-1	.	.	CASSLSRGHKTEAFF	TGTGCCAGCAGTTTATCTCGGGGACACAAAACTGAAGCTTTCTTT
TRBV15	TRBJ2-3	.	.	CATSRDKAADTQYF	TGTGCCACCAGCAGAGATAAGGCGGCAGATACGCAGTATTTT
TRBV4-2	TRBJ2-3	.	.	CASSRGRPTDTQYF	TGTGCCAGCAGCCGAGGGCGTCCCACAGATACGCAGTATTTT
TRBV18	TRBJ2-1	.	TRBD1	CASSLPGQGPTYEQFF	TGTGCCAGCTCTCTACCGGGACAGGGCCCTACATATGAGCAGTTCTTC
TRBV6-5	TRBJ2-7	.	TRBD1	CASTPRTGWYEQYF	TGTGCCAGCACTCCTCGGACAGGGTGGTACGAGCAGTACTTC
TRBV7-8	TRBJ1-4	.	TRBD1	CASSLAYRGGEKLFF	TGTGCCAGCAGCTTAGCATACAGGGGAGGTGAAAAACTGTTTTTT
TRBV7-2	TRBJ2-1	.	.	CASSPRVADYEQFF	TGTGCCAGCAGTCCCCGGGTAGCGGACTATGAGCAGTTCTTC
TRBV7-2	TRBJ2-7	.	.	CASSLAMTGEQYF	TGTGCCAGCAGCTTAGCTATGACGGGAGAGCAGTACTTC
TRBV5-1	TRBJ2-2	.	.	CASSFSIVGHTNTGELFF	TGCGCCAGCAGCTTCTCAATCGTGGGACATACGAACACCGGGGAGCTGTTTTTT
TRBV5-6	TRBJ1-5	.	.	CASSRGKNQPQHF	TGTGCCAGCAGCAGGGGGAAAAATCAGCCCCAGCATTTT
TRBV28	TRBJ2-5	.	TRBD1	CASSPGTGRQETQYF	TGTGCCAGCAGTCCCGGGACAGGGAGGCAAGAGACCCAGTACTTC
TRBV29-1	TRBJ2-7	.	TRBD2	CSVIPVGTSISQQYF	TGCAGCGTTATCCCAGTCGGGACTAGCATTTCCCAGCAGTACTTC
TRBV27	TRBJ2-1	once	TRBD2	CASKIGGLAGNEQFF	TGTGCCAGTAAAATCGGTGGGCTAGCGGGAAATGAGCAGTTCTTC
TRBV7-7	TRBJ2-2	.	.	CATQAVNTGELFF	TGTGCTACCCAAGCGGTAAACACCGGGGAGCTGTTTTTT
TRBV28	TRBJ2-7	.	TRBD1	CASSFQGVFVYEQYF	TGTGCCAGCAGTTTCCAGGGGGTTTTTGTCTACGAGCAGTACTTC
TRBV6-6	TRBJ1-2	.	TRBD1	CASNVRQGDYYGYTF	TGTGCCAGCAACGTCAGACAGGGAGATTACTATGGCTACACCTTC
TRBV2	TRBJ1-2	.	TRBD1	CASIQGAEGYTF	TGTGCCAGCATCCAGGGGGCGGAAGGCTACACCTTC
TRBV21-1	TRBJ2-1	.	.	CASDLGLAGVNYNEQFF	TGTGCCAGCGACTTGGGACTAGCGGGAGTAAATTACAATGAGCAGTTCTTC
TRBV7-9	TRBJ1-5	.	.	CASFHSNQPQHF	TGTGCCAGCTTCCATAGCAATCAGCCCCAGCATTTT
TRBV4-2	TRBJ2-3	.	TRBD2	CASSQDRLAGGVDADTQYF	TGTGCCAGCAGCCAAGATAGGCTAGCGGGAGGGGTTGATGCAGATACGCAGTATTTT
TRBV5-4	TRBJ2-3	.	.	CASSLAARGTDTQYF	TGTGCCAGCAGCTTAGCGGCGAGGGGCACAGATACGCAGTATTTT